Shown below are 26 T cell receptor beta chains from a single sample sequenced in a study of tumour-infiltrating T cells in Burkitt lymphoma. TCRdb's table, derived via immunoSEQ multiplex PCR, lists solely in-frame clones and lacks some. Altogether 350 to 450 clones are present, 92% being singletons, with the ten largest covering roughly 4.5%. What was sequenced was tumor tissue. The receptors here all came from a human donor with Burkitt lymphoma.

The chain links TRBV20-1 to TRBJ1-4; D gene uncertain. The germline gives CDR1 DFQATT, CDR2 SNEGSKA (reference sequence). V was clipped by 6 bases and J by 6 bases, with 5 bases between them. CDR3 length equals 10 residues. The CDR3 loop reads CSASHEKLFF. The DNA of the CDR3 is TGCAGTGCCTCCCATGAAAAACTGTTTTTT.

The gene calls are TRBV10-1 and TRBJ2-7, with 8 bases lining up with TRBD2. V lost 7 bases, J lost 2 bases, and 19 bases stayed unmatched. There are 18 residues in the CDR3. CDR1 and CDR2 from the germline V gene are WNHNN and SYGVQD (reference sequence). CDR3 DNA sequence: TGCGCCAGCACCTTACTTCATTCCAGCGGGAGAATAGCCTACGAGCAGTACTTC. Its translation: CASTLLHSSGRIAYEQYF.

This chain's CDR3 is CASSEARDYGYTF. In nucleotides, the CDR3 is TGTGCCAGCAGTGAAGCGCGAGACTATGGCTACACCTTC. V is TRBV2 and J is TRBJ1-2; unclear D gene. V was pared by 0 bases and J by 3 bases, with 5 bases between. The CDR3 spans 13 residues. Looked up from germline, CDR1 is SNHLY and CDR2 is FYNNEI. Complete variable domain (other parts from reference TRBV2 and TRBJ1-2): EPEVTQTPSHQVTQMGQEVILRCVPISNHLYFYWYRQILGQKVEFLVSFYNNEISEKSEIFDDQFSVERPDGSNFTLKIRSTKLEDSAMYFCASSEARDYGYTFGSGTRLTVV.

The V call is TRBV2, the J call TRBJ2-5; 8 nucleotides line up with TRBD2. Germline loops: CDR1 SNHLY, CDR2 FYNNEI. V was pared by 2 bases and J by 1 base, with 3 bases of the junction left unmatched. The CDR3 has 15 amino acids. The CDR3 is CASSESLAGQETQYF. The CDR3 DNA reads TGTGCCAGCAGTGAATCTCTAGCGGGCCAAGAGACCCAGTACTTC.

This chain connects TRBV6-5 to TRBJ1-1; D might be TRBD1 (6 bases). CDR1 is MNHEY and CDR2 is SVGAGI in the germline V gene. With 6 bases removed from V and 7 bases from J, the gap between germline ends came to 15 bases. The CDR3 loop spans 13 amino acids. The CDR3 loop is CASSRTGANEAFF. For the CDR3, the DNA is TGTGCCAGCAGCCGTACGGGGGCTAATGAAGCTTTCTTT.

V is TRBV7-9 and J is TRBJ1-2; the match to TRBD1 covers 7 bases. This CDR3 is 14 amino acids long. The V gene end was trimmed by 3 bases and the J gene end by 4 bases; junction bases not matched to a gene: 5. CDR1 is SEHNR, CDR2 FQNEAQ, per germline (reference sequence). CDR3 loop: CASSFGGQLYGYTF. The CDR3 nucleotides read TGTGCCAGCAGCTTTGGGGGACAGCTCTATGGCTACACCTTC.

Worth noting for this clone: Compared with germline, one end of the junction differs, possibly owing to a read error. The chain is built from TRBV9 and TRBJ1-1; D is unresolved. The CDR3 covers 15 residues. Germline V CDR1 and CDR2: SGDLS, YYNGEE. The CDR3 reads CVSSTRQWGNTEAFF. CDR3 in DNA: TGTGTCAGCAGCACACGTCAGTGGGGGAACACTGAAGCTTTCTTT.

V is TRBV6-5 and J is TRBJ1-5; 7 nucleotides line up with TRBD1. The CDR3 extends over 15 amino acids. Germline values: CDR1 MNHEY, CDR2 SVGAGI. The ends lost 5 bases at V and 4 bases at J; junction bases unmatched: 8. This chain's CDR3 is CASSPTDRVNQPQHF. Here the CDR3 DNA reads TGTGCCAGCAGTCCCACCGACAGGGTGAATCAGCCCCAGCATTTT.

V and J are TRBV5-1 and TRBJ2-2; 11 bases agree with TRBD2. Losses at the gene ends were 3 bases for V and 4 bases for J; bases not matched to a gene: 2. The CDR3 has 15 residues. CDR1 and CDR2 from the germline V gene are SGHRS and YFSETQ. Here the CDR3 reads CASSYGLAGTGELFF. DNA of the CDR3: TGCGCCAGCAGCTACGGACTAGCGGGCACCGGGGAGCTGTTTTTT.

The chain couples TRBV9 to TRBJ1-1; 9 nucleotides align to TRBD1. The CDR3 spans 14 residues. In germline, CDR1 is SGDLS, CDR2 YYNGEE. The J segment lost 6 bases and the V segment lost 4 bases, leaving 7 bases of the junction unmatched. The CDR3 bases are TGTGCCAGCAGCTCCACAGGGGGCCTCGCTGAAGCTTTCTTT. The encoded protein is CASSSTGGLAEAFF.

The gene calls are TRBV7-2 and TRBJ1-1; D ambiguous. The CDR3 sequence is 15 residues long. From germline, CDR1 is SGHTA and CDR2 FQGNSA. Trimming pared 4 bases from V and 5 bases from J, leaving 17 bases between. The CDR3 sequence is CASSSYPTRGTEAFF. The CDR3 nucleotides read TGTGCCAGCAGCTCCTACCCCACTAGAGGAACTGAAGCTTTCTTT.

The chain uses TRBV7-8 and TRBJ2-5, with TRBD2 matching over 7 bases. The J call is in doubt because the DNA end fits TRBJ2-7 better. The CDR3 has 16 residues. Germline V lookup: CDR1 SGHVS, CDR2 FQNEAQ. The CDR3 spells CASSQSLAEAAYEQYF. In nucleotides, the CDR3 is TGTGCCAGCAGCCAATCCCTAGCGGAAGCTGCCTACGAGCAGTACTTC.

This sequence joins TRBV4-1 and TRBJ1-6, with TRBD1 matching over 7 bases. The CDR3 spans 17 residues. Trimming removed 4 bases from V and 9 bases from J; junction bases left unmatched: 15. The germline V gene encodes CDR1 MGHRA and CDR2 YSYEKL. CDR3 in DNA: TGCGCCAGCAGCCGCTCCTTGGGACAGTCCCTAGGTTCACCCCTCCACTTT. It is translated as CASSRSLGQSLGSPLHF.

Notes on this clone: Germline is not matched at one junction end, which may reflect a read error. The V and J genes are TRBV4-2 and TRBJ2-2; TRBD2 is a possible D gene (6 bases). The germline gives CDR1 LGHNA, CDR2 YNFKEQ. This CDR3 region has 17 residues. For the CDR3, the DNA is TGTGCCAGCAGCTCCCGTAGTAGCTATGTGGGTGGCGGGGAACTGTTTTTT. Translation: CASSSRSSYVGGGELFF.

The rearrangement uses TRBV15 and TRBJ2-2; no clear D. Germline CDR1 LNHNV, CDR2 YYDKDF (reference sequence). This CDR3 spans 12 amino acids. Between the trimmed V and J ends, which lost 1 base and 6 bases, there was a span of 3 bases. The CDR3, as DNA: TGTGCCACCAGCAGAGGTGCCGGGGAGCTGTTTTTT. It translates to CATSRGAGELFF.

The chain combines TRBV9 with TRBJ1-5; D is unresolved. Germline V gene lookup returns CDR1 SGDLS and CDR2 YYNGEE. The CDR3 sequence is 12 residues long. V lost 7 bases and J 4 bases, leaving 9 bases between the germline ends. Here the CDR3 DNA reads TGTGCCAGCGGGGTCGGGAATCAGCCCCAGCATTTT. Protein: CASGVGNQPQHF.

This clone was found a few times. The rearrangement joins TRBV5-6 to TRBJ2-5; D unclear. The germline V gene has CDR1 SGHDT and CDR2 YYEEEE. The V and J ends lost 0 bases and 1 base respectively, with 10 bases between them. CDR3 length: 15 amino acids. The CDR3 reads CASSLGTPLQETQYF. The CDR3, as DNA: TGTGCCAGCAGCTTGGGGACCCCCCTCCAAGAGACCCAGTACTTC.

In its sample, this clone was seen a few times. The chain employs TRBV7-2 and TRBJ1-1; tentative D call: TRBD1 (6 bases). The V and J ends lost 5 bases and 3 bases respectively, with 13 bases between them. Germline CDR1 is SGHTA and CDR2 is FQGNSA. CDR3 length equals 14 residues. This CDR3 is CASSRRGGYTEAFF. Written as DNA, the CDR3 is TGTGCCAGCAGCCGGCGGGGGGGCTACACTGAAGCTTTCTTT.

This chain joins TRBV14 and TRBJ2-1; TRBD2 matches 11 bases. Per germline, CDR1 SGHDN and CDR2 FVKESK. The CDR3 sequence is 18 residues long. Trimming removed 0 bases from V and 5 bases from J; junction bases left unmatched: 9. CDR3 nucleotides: TGTGCCAGCAGCCAAGACCCGCCCGGACTAGCGGGTGACAATGAGCAGTTCTTC. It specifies CASSQDPPGLAGDNEQFF.

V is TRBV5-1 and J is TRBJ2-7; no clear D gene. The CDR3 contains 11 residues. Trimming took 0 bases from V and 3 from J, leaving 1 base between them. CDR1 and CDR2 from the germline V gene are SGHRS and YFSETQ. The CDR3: CASSLDYEQYF. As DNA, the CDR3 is TGCGCCAGCAGCTTGGACTACGAGCAGTACTTC.

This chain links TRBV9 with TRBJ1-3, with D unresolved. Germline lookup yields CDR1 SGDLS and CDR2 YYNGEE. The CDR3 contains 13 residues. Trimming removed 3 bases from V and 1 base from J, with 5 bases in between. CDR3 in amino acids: CASSELSGNTIYF. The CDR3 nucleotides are TGTGCCAGCAGCGAATTGTCTGGAAACACCATATATTTT. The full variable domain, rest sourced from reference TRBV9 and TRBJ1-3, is DSGVTQTPKHLITATGQRVTLRCSPRSGDLSVYWYQQSLDQGLQFLIQYYNGEERAKGNILERFSAQQFPDLHSELNLSSLELGDSALYFCASSELSGNTIYFGEGSWLTVV.

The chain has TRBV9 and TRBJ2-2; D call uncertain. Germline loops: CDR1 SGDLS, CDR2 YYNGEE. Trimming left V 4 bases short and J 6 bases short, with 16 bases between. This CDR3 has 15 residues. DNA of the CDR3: TGTGCCAGCAGCACGGAATCGAGTTGGGCCGGGGAGCTGTTTTTT. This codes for CASSTESSWAGELFF.

The CDR3 DNA reads as TGCGCCAGCAGCTTTGGCACAGGGACCTTTAATGAAAAACTGTTTTTT. Its protein is CASSFGTGTFNEKLFF. The chain recombines TRBV5-1 with TRBJ1-4, with D possibly TRBD1 on 6 matching bases. V was clipped by 2 bases and J by 4 bases, with 15 bases between them. CDR3 length equals 16 residues. Germline V gives CDR1 SGHRS, CDR2 YFSETQ.

DNA of the CDR3: TGTGCCAGCAGCCCCACAGGACTTACACAGTTCTTC. As protein: CASSPTGLTQFF. This chain uses TRBV4-2 with TRBJ2-1; D may correspond to TRBD1 or TRBD2 (5 bases each). The CDR3 sequence is 12 residues long. With 4 bases removed from V and 13 bases from J, the gap between germline ends came to 14 bases. Germline CDR1 LGHNA, CDR2 YNFKEQ.

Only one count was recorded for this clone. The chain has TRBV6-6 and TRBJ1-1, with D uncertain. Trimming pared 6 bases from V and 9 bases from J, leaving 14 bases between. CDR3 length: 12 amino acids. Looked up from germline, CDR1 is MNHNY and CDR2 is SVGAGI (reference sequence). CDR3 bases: TGTGCCAGCAGACCCGGGGTCTCTCAAGCTTTCTTT. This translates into CASRPGVSQAFF.

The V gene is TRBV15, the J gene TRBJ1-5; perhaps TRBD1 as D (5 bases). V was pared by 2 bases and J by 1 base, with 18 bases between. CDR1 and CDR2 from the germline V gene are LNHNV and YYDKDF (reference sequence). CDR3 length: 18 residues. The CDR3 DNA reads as TGTGCCACCAGCAGACTTGGACACAAACGACAAAGCAATCAGCCCCAGCATTTT. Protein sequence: CATSRLGHKRQSNQPQHF.